This T cell receptor beta chain stems from a study of CD8 T cells in Susac syndrome. Overall study results and limits: It was acknowledged by the study that relatively few individuals were included in its TCR sequencing and HLA analysis.

The authors carried out high-throughput sequencing of TCR beta. They applied it to CD8+ and CD4+ T cells obtained from blood. Negative isolation was applied to CD8+ and CD4+ T cells, and FACS enrichment was applied to TEMRA cells. V was trimmed by 0 bases and J by 8 bases, leaving 7 bases between them. The CDR3 has 12 amino acids. From germline, CDR1 is LGHDT and CDR2 YNNKEL (reference sequence). The RNA input was about 0.5 to 1 ug, and it was reverse transcribed with random hexamers. Amplification of TCR beta CDR3 was carried out by immunoSEQ multiplex PCR, which covered 54 Vbeta and 13 Jbeta segments. TCRdb called the immunoSEQ multiplex PCR reads again in MiXCR, with one record for every CDR3 protein. The sample consists of approximately 130,000 distinct CDR3 sequences, 94% of them appearing once. Regarding this clonotype: Its antigen remains unknown.

The receptor was isolated from a human donor in good health. Sequenced input: CD4+ T cells from PBMCs. The chain links TRBV3-1 to TRBJ1-2; D remains unclear. CDR3 sequence reads: CASSQDLQGYTF. In DNA form, the CDR3 reads TGTGCCAGCAGCCAAGATCTACAGGGCTACACCTTC.